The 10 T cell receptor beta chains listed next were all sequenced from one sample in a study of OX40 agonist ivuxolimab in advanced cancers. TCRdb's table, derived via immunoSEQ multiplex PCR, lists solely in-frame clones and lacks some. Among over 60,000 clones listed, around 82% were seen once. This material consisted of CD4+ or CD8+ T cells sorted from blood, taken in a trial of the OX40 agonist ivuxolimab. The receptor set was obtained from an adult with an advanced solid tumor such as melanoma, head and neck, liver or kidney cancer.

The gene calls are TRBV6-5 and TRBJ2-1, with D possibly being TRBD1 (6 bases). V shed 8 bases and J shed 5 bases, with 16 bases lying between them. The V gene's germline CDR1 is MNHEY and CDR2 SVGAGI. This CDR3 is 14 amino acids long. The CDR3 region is CASSVADRNNEQFF. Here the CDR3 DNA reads TGTGCCAGCTCGGTCGCGGACAGAAACAATGAGCAGTTCTTC.

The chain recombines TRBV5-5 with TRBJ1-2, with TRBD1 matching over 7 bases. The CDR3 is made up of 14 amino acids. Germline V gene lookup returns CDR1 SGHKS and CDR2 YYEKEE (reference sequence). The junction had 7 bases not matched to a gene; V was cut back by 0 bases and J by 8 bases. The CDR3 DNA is TGTGCCAGCAGCTTGGTTGTGACAGGGAGCGGCTACACCTTC. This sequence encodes CASSLVVTGSGYTF.

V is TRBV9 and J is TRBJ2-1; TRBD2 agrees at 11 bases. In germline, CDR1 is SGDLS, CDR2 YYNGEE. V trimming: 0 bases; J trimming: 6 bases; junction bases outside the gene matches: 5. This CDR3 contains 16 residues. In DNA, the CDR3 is TGTGCCAGCAGCGTAGGAGCTAGCGGGAGGCCCAATGAGCAGTTCTTC. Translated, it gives CASSVGASGRPNEQFF.

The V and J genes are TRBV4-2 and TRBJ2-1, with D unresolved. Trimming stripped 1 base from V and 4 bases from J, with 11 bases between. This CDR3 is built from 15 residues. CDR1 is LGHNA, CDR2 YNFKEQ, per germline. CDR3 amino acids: CASSQAATSYNEQFF. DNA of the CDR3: TGTGCCAGCAGCCAAGCAGCGACTTCTTACAATGAGCAGTTCTTC.

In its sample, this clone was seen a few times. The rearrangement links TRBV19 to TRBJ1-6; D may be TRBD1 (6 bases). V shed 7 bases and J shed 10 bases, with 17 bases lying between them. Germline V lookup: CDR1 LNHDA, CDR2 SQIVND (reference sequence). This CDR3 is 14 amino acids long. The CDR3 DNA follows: TGTGCCAGTAACAGGGCGGGGGGCGACTCACCCCTCCACTTT. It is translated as CASNRAGGDSPLHF. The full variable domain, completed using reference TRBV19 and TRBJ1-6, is DGGITQSPKYLFRKEGQNVTLSCEQNLNHDAMYWYRQDPGQGLRLIYYSQIVNDFQKGDIAEGYSVSREKKESFPLTVTSAQKNPTAFYLCASNRAGGDSPLHFGNGTRLTVT.

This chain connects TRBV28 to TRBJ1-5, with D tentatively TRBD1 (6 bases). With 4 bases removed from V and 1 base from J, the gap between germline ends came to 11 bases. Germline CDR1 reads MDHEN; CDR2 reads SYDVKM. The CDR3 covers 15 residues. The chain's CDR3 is CASSSHQGSNQPQHF. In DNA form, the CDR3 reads TGTGCCAGCAGTTCACACCAGGGGAGCAATCAGCCCCAGCATTTT.

As DNA, the CDR3 is TGTGCCAGCAGCTTGACCACGAACACTGAAGCTTTCTTT. This codes for CASSLTTNTEAFF. The rearrangement links TRBV7-9 to TRBJ1-1; D gene ambiguous. Germline V gene lookup returns CDR1 SEHNR and CDR2 FQNEAQ (reference sequence). Trimming left V 3 bases short and J 1 base short, with 6 bases between. The length of the CDR3 is 13 residues.

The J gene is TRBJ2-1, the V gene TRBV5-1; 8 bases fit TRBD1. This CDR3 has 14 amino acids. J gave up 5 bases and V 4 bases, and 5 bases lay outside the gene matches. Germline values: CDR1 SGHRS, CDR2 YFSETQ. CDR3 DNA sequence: TGCGCCAGCAGCGGACAGGGTTTGAACAATGAGCAGTTCTTC. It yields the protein CASSGQGLNNEQFF.

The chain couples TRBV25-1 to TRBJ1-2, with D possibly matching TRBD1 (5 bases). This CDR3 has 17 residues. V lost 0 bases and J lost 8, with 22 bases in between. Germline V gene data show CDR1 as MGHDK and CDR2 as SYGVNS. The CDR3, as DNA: TGTGCCAGCAGTGAATATAGAGGGTCTGCCGGGGCCCTAGGCTACACCTTC. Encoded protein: CASSEYRGSAGALGYTF.

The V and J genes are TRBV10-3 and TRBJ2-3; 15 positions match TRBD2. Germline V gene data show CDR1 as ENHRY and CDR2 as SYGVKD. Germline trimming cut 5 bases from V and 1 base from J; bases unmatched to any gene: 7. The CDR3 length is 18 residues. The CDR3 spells CAISPGLAGGRGTDTQYF. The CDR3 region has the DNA TGTGCCATCAGTCCTGGACTAGCGGGGGGGCGGGGCACAGATACGCAGTATTTT.